This TCR beta chain was sequenced for a study of early T cells in non-severe SARS-CoV-2 infection. Study summary: Sequencing of bulk RNA from unsorted whole blood was done, without chain pairing.

V shed 1 base and J shed 11 bases, with 12 bases lying between them. The CDR3 length is 13 residues. Germline CDR1 is SGHTA and CDR2 is FQGNSA. Study-wide findings and caveats: Matching with VDJdb favored anti-spike CD8 responses (missing private and CD4 specificities).

The sample holds many counts of this clonotype. Its matching antigen is unknown. As part of library construction, unique molecular identifiers were attached to individual cDNA molecules. TCRdb reprocessed the 5' RACE reads via MiXCR and lists one record per CDR3 protein. Of approximately 71,000 distinct CDR3 sequences detected, roughly 12% appear once; the ten largest clones hold 4.5%. The origin of this receptor is an adult who was a healthcare worker with PCR-confirmed SARS-CoV-2 infection or an uninfected control (not recorded which). The sample consisted of whole blood. This rearrangement joins TRBV7-2 to TRBJ1-5, with D possibly matching TRBD1 (5 bases). CDR3 coding DNA: TGTGCCAGCAGCTTAGACTTTAAGGGGTCCCAGCATTTT. Protein product: CASSLDFKGSQHF.